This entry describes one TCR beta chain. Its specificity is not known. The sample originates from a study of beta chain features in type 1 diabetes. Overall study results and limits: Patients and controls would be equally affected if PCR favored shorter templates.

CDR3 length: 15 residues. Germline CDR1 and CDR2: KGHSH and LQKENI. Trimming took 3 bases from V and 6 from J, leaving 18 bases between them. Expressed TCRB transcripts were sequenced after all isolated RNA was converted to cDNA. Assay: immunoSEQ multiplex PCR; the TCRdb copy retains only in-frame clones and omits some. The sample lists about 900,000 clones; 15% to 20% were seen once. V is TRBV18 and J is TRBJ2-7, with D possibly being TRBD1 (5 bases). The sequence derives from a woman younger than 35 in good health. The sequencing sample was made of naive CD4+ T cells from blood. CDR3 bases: TGTGCCAGCTCACCGACTGGTCAGGGATGGTCCGAGCAGTACTTC. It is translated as CASSPTGQGWSEQYF.